This T cell receptor beta chain was profiled in a study of human CD8 memory T cell subsets. Study-level results: Precursor exhausted T cells appeared less diverse than stem-like memory T cells according to Chao1 estimates.

As to this clonotype: As yet, its antigen is unknown.

Preparation of the TCR beta libraries relied on UMI-labeled 5' RACE. In the original workflow: Clonotype counts of functional CDR3 beta ranged from about 3,000 to 20,000 in each TCR beta library. TCRdb derives one entry per CDR3 protein from the 5' RACE reads, leaving out DNA. These V and J calls are TCRdb output, not the study's own analysis. Its listing shows around 4,200 distinct CDR3 sequences. CDR3 length: 15 amino acids. CDR1 MNHNS and CDR2 SASEGT come from the germline V gene. The rearrangement links TRBV6-1 to TRBJ2-3. The sequenced sample was CD8+ T cells from PBMCs. This TCR derives from a human donor in good health. CDR3 sequence reads: CASSEDREFTDTQYF.